This T cell receptor beta chain was profiled in a study of cytotoxic CD8 clonotypes in ibrutinib-treated CLL. Study background: The patients, about a dozen relapsed/refractory and approximately 15 treatment-naive, included 17 who were IGHV unmutated.

Profiled with immunoSEQ multiplex PCR; TCRdb holds only in-frame clones, not every one. The repertoire holds 150,000 to 250,000 clones, with about two thirds as singletons. The CDR3 extends over 16 amino acids. Germline loops: CDR1 WSHSY, CDR2 SAAADI. V was pared by 4 bases and J by 3 bases, with 10 bases of the junction left unmatched. The sequence derives from a human donor with chronic lymphocytic leukemia. The sequencing used PBMCs, collected after 24 months of ibrutinib treatment. The rearrangement links TRBV10-2 to TRBJ2-7; 9 nucleotides align to TRBD1. CDR3 nucleotides: TGCGCCAGCAGTGGCCCGGGACAGGGACGATACTACGAGCAGTACTTC. It is translated as CASSGPGQGRYYEQYF.